This T cell receptor beta chain was identified in a study of T-cell reconstitution after alpha-beta-depleted transplantation in children. TCRbeta library preparation incorporated unique molecular identifiers. TCRdb analysed the PCR reads with MiXCR anew, one entry per CDR3 protein. The profile shows approximately 420,000 distinct CDR3 sequences, roughly a tenth of them singletons. CDR3 length: 13 amino acids. Germline V CDR1 and CDR2: MNHNS, SASEGT. V shed 0 bases and J shed 7 bases, with 10 bases lying between them. Comments on this clonotype: A read error may explain this, as a much larger clone is one base away.

The J gene is TRBJ2-7, the V gene TRBV6-1; D possibly corresponds to TRBD1 (5 bases). The source is a human donor who donated a stem cell graft to a child with acute myeloid leukemia. The input for sequencing was PBMCs from the stem cell graft donor, taken from the stem cell graft. CDR3 in amino acids: CASSEAEPGEQYV. Written as DNA, the CDR3 is TGTGCCAGCAGTGAAGCCGAGCCAGGGGAGCAGTACGTC.